This entry concerns a single T cell receptor (beta chain). The entry originates in a study of T cells in narcolepsy. Some clones are missing from TCRdb's copy, which holds only in-frame ones; the method was immunoSEQ multiplex PCR. Here the sample spans fewer than 40,000 clones, less than 85% being singletons. Trimming removed 1 base at V and 3 bases at J, with 5 bases between. The CDR3 length is 13 residues. Germline V CDR1 and CDR2: SGHAT, FQNNGV. Sequencing input: CD45RA- memory CD4+ T cells from PBMCs. The chain couples TRBV11-2 to TRBJ2-3, with D perhaps TRBD2 (5 bases). The TCR comes from a human donor with narcolepsy. The CDR3 DNA follows: TGTGCCAGCAGCTTAGGCGGGACAGATACGCAGTATTTT. Its translation: CASSLGGTDTQYF.